This T cell receptor (beta chain) was sequenced during a study of T-cell reconstitution after alpha-beta-depleted transplantation in children. Unique molecular identifiers were incorporated during preparation of the TCRbeta library. Each CDR3 protein is one row after TCRdb ran MiXCR on the PCR reads. The data contain about 230,000 distinct CDR3 sequences, 9.7% of them singletons. CDR3 length: 12 amino acids. CDR1 and CDR2 from the germline V gene are PRHDT and FYEKMQ (reference sequence). The V gene lost 5 bases and the J gene lost 7 bases, with 8 bases spanning the gap. This clonotype was recorded at least ten times.

This material consisted of PBMCs from the stem cell graft donor, taken from the stem cell graft. The receptor was isolated from a human donor who donated a stem cell graft to a child with SCID. The V and J genes are TRBV13 and TRBJ2-2; D not resolved. CDR3 protein: CASSPTGGELFF. CDR3 DNA sequence: TGTGCCAGCAGCCCGACGGGCGGGGAGCTGTTTTTT.